A single sample gave rise to the 31 T cell receptor beta chains below, sequenced in a study of T cell changes during pregnancy in multiple sclerosis. Produced via immunoSEQ multiplex PCR; TCRdb's table is partial and in-frame only. The sample carries 55,000 to 65,000 clones, more than 75% recorded once. The specimen comprised peripheral blood, sampled in the first trimester of pregnancy. Receptors were obtained from a female donor in good health, enrolled as a control in a pregnancy study.

The chain uses TRBV9 and TRBJ2-5; 9 nucleotides align to TRBD2. The CDR3 runs 16 residues. With 0 bases clipped from V and 1 base from J, the junction kept 4 bases outside the gene matches. CDR1 is SGDLS, CDR2 YYNGEE, per germline. CDR3 region: CASSVEPRGGQETQYF. For the CDR3, the DNA is TGTGCCAGCAGCGTAGAACCGCGGGGGGGCCAAGAGACCCAGTACTTC.

The chain joins TRBV6-5 to TRBJ2-2, with TRBD1 matching 7 bases. V dropped 6 bases and J dropped 7; count of bases not matched to a gene: 11. The CDR3 runs 15 residues. CDR1 MNHEY and CDR2 SVGAGI come from the germline V gene. The CDR3 DNA reads TGTGCCAGCAGCCAGGGTCGGAACAGGGGCGGGGAGCTGTTTTTT. Amino acid sequence: CASSQGRNRGGELFF.

The V and J genes are TRBV2 and TRBJ1-5; TRBD1 aligns across 8 bases. Germline V gene lookup returns CDR1 SNHLY and CDR2 FYNNEI. The CDR3 is 14 residues long. V gave up 6 bases and J gave up 3 bases; unmatched junction bases: 4. The chain's CDR3 is CASSGQGSNQPQHF. The CDR3 bases are TGTGCCAGCAGCGGACAGGGATCCAATCAGCCCCAGCATTTT.

V and J are TRBV6-1 and TRBJ1-2; 7 bases map to TRBD1. Germline-derived CDR1 and CDR2 are MNHNS and SASEGT. Trimming cost V 6 bases and J 2 bases; bases outside gene matches: 6. There are 14 residues in the CDR3. CDR3 protein: CASSQGDSNYGYTF. The CDR3 DNA reads as TGTGCCAGCAGCCAGGGGGACAGCAACTATGGCTACACCTTC.

CDR3 loop: CASSQEEGTVRIEQYF. The CDR3, as DNA: TGCGCCAGCAGCCAAGAAGAGGGGACAGTCAGAATCGAGCAGTACTTC. The chain carries TRBV4-1 and TRBJ2-7; 7 bases fit TRBD1. The CDR3 is 16 amino acids. The trim removed 0 bases at V and 6 bases at J, leaving 11 bases unmatched. Germline V lookup: CDR1 MGHRA, CDR2 YSYEKL.

The rearrangement uses TRBV7-8 and TRBJ2-7, with D possibly matching TRBD2 (5 bases). Per germline, CDR1 SGHVS and CDR2 FQNEAQ. Trimming removed 0 bases at V and 2 bases at J, with 17 bases between. The length of the CDR3 is 17 residues. The CDR3 sequence is CASSLAVRPGLPYEQYF. CDR3 DNA sequence: TGTGCCAGCAGCTTAGCGGTCAGGCCCGGACTTCCCTACGAGCAGTACTTC.

This clone occurred once. The chain has TRBV6-6 and TRBJ2-1, with a possible D match to TRBD2 (6 bases). CDR1 MNHNY and CDR2 SVGAGI come from the germline V gene (reference sequence). V was cut by 4 bases and J by 4 bases, with 17 bases left in between. The CDR3 has 16 residues. The chain's CDR3 is CASSSQLADYYNEQFF. The DNA for the CDR3 is TGTGCCAGCAGTTCCCAACTAGCTGATTATTACAATGAGCAGTTCTTC.

This rearrangement joins TRBV7-2 to TRBJ2-3, with TRBD2 identical over 11 bases. CDR1 SGHTA and CDR2 FQGNSA come from the germline V gene. Trimming took 2 bases from V and 9 from J; bases not matched to a gene: 7. This CDR3 spans 15 amino acids. The CDR3: CASSLIELAGVTQYF. Written as DNA, the CDR3 is TGTGCCAGCAGCTTAATAGAACTAGCGGGAGTCACGCAGTATTTT.

This CDR3 is CASSRRDRGDTQYF. The CDR3 coding sequence is TGTGCCAGCAGCCGACGGGACAGGGGAGATACGCAGTATTTT. The gene calls are TRBV7-9 and TRBJ2-3; 10 bases map to TRBD1. Germline V gives CDR1 SEHNR, CDR2 FQNEAQ (reference sequence). V dropped 5 bases and J dropped 5; count of bases not matched to a gene: 4. This CDR3 has 14 residues.

The J gene is TRBJ2-3, the V gene TRBV7-6, with TRBD2 identical over 10 bases. The length of the CDR3 is 16 residues. J was trimmed by 4 bases and V by 3 bases; bases with no gene match: 7. Germline CDR1 and CDR2: SGHVS and FNYEAQ. The CDR3 DNA reads TGTGCCAGCAGCTTCGGAGCGGGGGGGCGATCAGATACGCAGTATTTT. As protein: CASSFGAGGRSDTQYF.

This clone showed up many times. The rearrangement joins TRBV18 to TRBJ2-7; 12 bases are a match to TRBD2. Trimming cost V 3 bases and J 0 bases; bases outside gene matches: 0. The CDR3 spans 15 residues. Germline CDR1 reads KGHSH; CDR2 reads LQKENI. CDR3 region: CASSPTSGGSYEQYF. Written as DNA, the CDR3 is TGTGCCAGCTCACCGACTAGCGGGGGCTCCTACGAGCAGTACTTC.

The V and J genes are TRBV5-1 and TRBJ2-2; 7 bases map to TRBD1. There are 15 residues in the CDR3. Trimming took 0 bases from V and 8 from J; bases not matched to a gene: 7. Germline V gene sequence: CDR1 SGHRS, CDR2 YFSETQ. CDR3 nucleotides: TGCGCCAGCAGCTTGGGTGACAGGGCCGCGGGGGAGCTGTTTTTT. Protein product: CASSLGDRAAGELFF.

This chain joins TRBV6-5 and TRBJ2-7, with TRBD1 identical over 8 bases. Trimming at V came to 2 bases and at J to 2 bases, leaving 5 bases not matched to a gene. This CDR3 has 15 amino acids. Germline values: CDR1 MNHEY, CDR2 SVGAGI. The CDR3 region is CASSYVGQATYEQYF. The CDR3 region has the DNA TGTGCCAGCAGTTACGTGGGACAGGCAACCTACGAGCAGTACTTC.

This clone was recorded a few times. This chain uses TRBV14 with TRBJ1-3; D is uncertain. Between the trimmed V and J ends, which lost 0 bases and 0 bases, there was a span of 6 bases. The CDR3 has 15 amino acids. In germline, CDR1 is SGHDN, CDR2 FVKESK. The CDR3 region is CASSQDADSGNTIYF. In DNA, the CDR3 is TGTGCCAGCAGCCAAGATGCAGACTCTGGAAACACCATATATTTT.

This clone was observed once. This rearrangement joins TRBV7-9 to TRBJ2-7; D remains unclear. This CDR3 has 14 amino acids. V lost 4 bases, J lost 1 base, and 11 bases lay in between. The germline CDR1 and CDR2 sequences are SEHNR and FQNEAQ (reference sequence). Here the CDR3 reads CASSSHKPSYEQYF. In nucleotides, the CDR3 is TGTGCCAGCAGCTCCCACAAACCATCCTACGAGCAGTACTTC.

V usage is TRBV10-2 and J usage is TRBJ1-4, with TRBD1 as a possible D gene (5 bases). The ends were cut back, 6 bases at V and 5 bases at J, with 10 bases in the middle. This CDR3 contains 13 residues. In germline, CDR1 is WSHSY, CDR2 SAAADI. Here the CDR3 reads CASRDSHNEKLFF. CDR3 sequence (DNA): TGCGCCAGCAGAGACAGTCACAATGAAAAACTGTTTTTT.

This chain joins TRBV5-5 and TRBJ2-7; the D gene is possibly TRBD1 (6 bases). Trimming removed 0 bases at V and 7 bases at J, with 14 bases between. CDR1 and CDR2 from the germline V gene are SGHKS and YYEKEE (reference sequence). This CDR3 is built from 14 residues. CDR3 nucleotide sequence: TGTGCCAGCAGCTTGGGCATCCGAGGGACAGAGCAGTACTTC. It codes for CASSLGIRGTEQYF.

The chain combines TRBV19 with TRBJ1-1; 8 bases fit TRBD1. The V and J ends lost 4 bases and 7 bases, in that order; junction bases with no gene match: 11. Germline CDR1 reads LNHDA; CDR2 reads SQIVND (reference sequence). The CDR3 totals 15 residues. CDR3 residues: CASSTRQGSLGEAFF. The CDR3 DNA sequence: TGTGCCAGTAGTACTCGACAGGGGTCCCTCGGTGAAGCTTTCTTT.

This clone has more than one count but fewer than ten. This CDR3 is CASSLLGQGALYF. In DNA, the CDR3 is TGTGCCAGCAGTTTATTAGGACAGGGGGCACTGTACTTC. The rearrangement links TRBV27 to TRBJ2-7; TRBD1 aligns across 11 bases. V lost 1 base to trimming and J lost 12 bases; unmatched junction nucleotides: 5. CDR3 length: 13 amino acids. Germline loops: CDR1 MNHEY, CDR2 SMNVEV (reference sequence).

This clone is a singleton in its sample. The rearrangement links TRBV7-9 to TRBJ2-7; 7 bases are a match to TRBD1. Trimming removed 5 bases from V and 3 bases from J; junction bases left unmatched: 13. CDR3 length equals 16 residues. Germline CDR1 reads SEHNR; CDR2 reads FQNEAQ (reference sequence). The CDR3 spells CASSPTGPGARYEQYF. The CDR3 nucleotides read TGTGCCAGCAGCCCGACAGGGCCAGGCGCGCGCTACGAGCAGTACTTC.

The chain joins TRBV10-3 to TRBJ2-7; the match to TRBD1 covers 9 bases. CDR1 ENHRY and CDR2 SYGVKD come from the germline V gene. The CDR3 runs 15 residues. The junction had 12 bases not matched to a gene; V was cut back by 6 bases and J by 6 bases. CDR3 sequence: CAIRAGQGTPFEQYF. In DNA, the CDR3 is TGTGCCATCAGGGCGGGACAGGGCACTCCTTTCGAGCAGTACTTC.

The J gene is TRBJ2-3, the V gene TRBV11-3; D remains ambiguous. The CDR3 spans 11 residues. The germline V gene has CDR1 SGHNT and CDR2 YENEEA. V was shortened by 2 bases and J by 7 bases, with 4 bases between the two germline ends. The CDR3 DNA follows: TGTGCCAGCAGCTTATATAATACGCAGTATTTT. It specifies CASSLYNTQYF.

The rearrangement uses TRBV7-2 and TRBJ2-7; 8 positions agree with TRBD1. The CDR3 contains 14 residues. CDR1 and CDR2 from the germline V gene are SGHTA and FQGNSA. V lost 5 bases and J lost 5; bases outside the gene matches: 8. The CDR3 DNA is TGTGCCAGCAGCCCGTCAGGGGGCCTTGACGAGCAGTACTTC. Amino acid sequence: CASSPSGGLDEQYF. The variable domain in full, with the rest retrieved from reference TRBV7-2 and TRBJ2-7, is GAGVSQSPSNKVTEKGKDVELRCDPISGHTALYWYRQSLGQGLEFLIYFQGNSAPDKSGLPSDRFSAERTGGSVSTLTIQRTQQEDSAVYLCASSPSGGLDEQYFGPGTRLTVT.

This sequence joins TRBV19 and TRBJ1-5; D ambiguous. With 6 bases removed from V and 5 bases from J, the gap between germline ends came to 11 bases. CDR1 and CDR2 from the germline V gene are LNHDA and SQIVND (reference sequence). The CDR3 spans 13 residues. The CDR3 loop is CASRLAGHQPQHF. The CDR3 DNA follows: TGTGCCAGTAGGCTAGCGGGCCATCAGCCCCAGCATTTT.

The J gene is TRBJ1-1, the V gene TRBV19; TRBD1 matches 7 bases. Germline V gene sequence: CDR1 LNHDA, CDR2 SQIVND (reference sequence). The CDR3 length is 13 residues. Trimming took 3 bases from V and 6 from J; bases not matched to a gene: 4. CDR3 DNA sequence: TGTGCCAGTAGTATGGACAGGTGGTCTGAAGCTTTCTTT. Residues: CASSMDRWSEAFF.

This sequence joins TRBV7-2 and TRBJ1-6, with TRBD1 matching 7 bases. Germline CDR1 is SGHTA and CDR2 is FQGNSA. CDR3 length: 15 residues. Trimming at V came to 3 bases and at J to 8 bases, leaving 7 bases not matched to a gene. CDR3 amino acids: CASSFTGTAYSPLHF. The CDR3 nucleotides read TGTGCCAGCAGCTTCACCGGGACAGCCTATTCACCCCTCCACTTT.

This clone was seen a handful of times. V usage is TRBV7-8 and J usage is TRBJ2-7; the match to TRBD2 covers 12 bases. V trimming: 5 bases; J trimming: 0 bases; junction bases outside the gene matches: 8. The CDR3 totals 17 residues. CDR1 is SGHVS and CDR2 is FQNEAQ in the germline V gene. In DNA, the CDR3 is TGTGCCAGCAGCCAGACTAGCGGGGGACCTAGCTCCTACGAGCAGTACTTC. Translation gives CASSQTSGGPSSYEQYF.

The chain joins TRBV14 to TRBJ1-2; D perhaps matches TRBD1 (5 bases). Deletions cut 1 base from V and 8 bases from J, with 11 bases between. The germline V gene has CDR1 SGHDN and CDR2 FVKESK. This CDR3 has 13 residues. CDR3 amino acids: CASSQASGLGYTF. In nucleotides, the CDR3 is TGTGCCAGCAGCCAAGCATCAGGGCTGGGCTACACCTTC.

The CDR3 spells CASSLRTGDTGELFF. In DNA, the CDR3 is TGTGCCAGCAGCTTAAGGACAGGCGACACCGGGGAGCTGTTTTTT. The chain couples TRBV7-2 to TRBJ2-2; 7 bases align to TRBD1. Germline assignment: CDR1 SGHTA and CDR2 FQGNSA. This CDR3 comprises 15 residues. Trimming at V came to 2 bases and at J to 3 bases, leaving 3 bases not matched to a gene.

The chain has TRBV28 and TRBJ2-3; D may be TRBD2 (6 bases). The CDR3 has 15 amino acids. Germline-derived CDR1 and CDR2 are MDHEN and SYDVKM. Trimming pared 5 bases from V and 2 bases from J, leaving 14 bases between. CDR3 residues: CASSTPGTLTDTQYF. The CDR3 DNA sequence: TGTGCCAGCAGTACCCCCGGGACTCTCACAGATACGCAGTATTTT.

V gene TRBV29-1 combines with J gene TRBJ1-2; 7 bases map to TRBD1. Trimming at V came to 2 bases and at J to 8 bases, leaving 11 bases not matched to a gene. CDR1 SQVTM and CDR2 ANQGSEA come from the germline V gene. The CDR3 sequence is 14 residues long. The CDR3 nucleotides read TGCAGCGTTGAAACAGGGGACCGGGATGACGGCTACACCTTC. Its translation is CSVETGDRDDGYTF.